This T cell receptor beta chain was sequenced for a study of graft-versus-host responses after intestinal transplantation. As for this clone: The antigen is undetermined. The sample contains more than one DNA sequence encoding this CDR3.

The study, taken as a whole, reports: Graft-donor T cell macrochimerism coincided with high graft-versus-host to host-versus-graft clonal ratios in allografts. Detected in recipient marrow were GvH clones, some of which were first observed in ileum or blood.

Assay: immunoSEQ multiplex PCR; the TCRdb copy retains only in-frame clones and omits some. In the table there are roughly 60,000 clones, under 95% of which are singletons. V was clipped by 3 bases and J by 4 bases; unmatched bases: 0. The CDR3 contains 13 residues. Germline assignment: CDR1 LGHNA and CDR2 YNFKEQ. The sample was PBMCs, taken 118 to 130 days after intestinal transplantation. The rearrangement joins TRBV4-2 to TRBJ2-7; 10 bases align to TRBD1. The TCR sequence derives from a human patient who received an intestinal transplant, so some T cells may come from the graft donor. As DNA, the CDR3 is TGTGCCAGCAGCCAGGACAGGGGGTACGAGCAGTACTTC. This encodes CASSQDRGYEQYF.